Below are 14 T cell receptor beta chains sequenced from a single sample in a study of T cell responses to AZD1222 COVID-19 vaccine (dated by TCRdb to about 2021). The method was the immunoSEQ multiplex PCR assay. TCRdb's version of the immuneACCESS table is confined to in-frame rearrangements and falls short of the full clone set. An unresolved V gene accounts for under half of the shortfall where checked; the remainder is of unknown origin. The sample includes around 140,000 clones, with roughly 90% observed a single time. The top ten constitute 2.5% to 3.5% of the sample. Interpreted using the paper, the time point label stands for: baseline before first vaccination. The source material was peripheral blood, sampled on day 0 of AZD1222 vaccination. These receptors all stem from an adult in good health.

The chain has TRBV6-4 and TRBJ2-1; 8 positions agree with TRBD2. This CDR3 is 15 amino acids long. Germline CDR1 and CDR2: MRHNA and SNTAGT. The ends lost 5 bases at V and 3 bases at J; junction bases unmatched: 6. The CDR3 loop is CASSLLAEGYNEQFF. CDR3 coding DNA: TGTGCCAGCAGTTTACTAGCGGAGGGCTACAATGAGCAGTTCTTC.

The rearrangement uses TRBV18 and TRBJ2-5; unclear D gene. Germline lookup yields CDR1 KGHSH and CDR2 LQKENI. The CDR3 contains 17 residues. V was shortened by 3 bases and J by 2 bases, with 19 bases between the two germline ends. The CDR3 DNA is TGTGCCAGCTCACCCAATAACTTTCTAAGTTCGCAAGAGACCCAGTACTTC. Protein: CASSPNNFLSSQETQYF.

This sequence joins TRBV28 and TRBJ1-1, with D perhaps matching TRBD1 (5 bases). Germline CDR1 reads MDHEN; CDR2 reads SYDVKM. The CDR3 spans 13 residues. Trimming removed 7 bases at V and 2 bases at J, with 11 bases between. The DNA of the CDR3 is TGTGCCAGCACTTGGGGCACCAACACTGAAGCTTTCTTT. It specifies CASTWGTNTEAFF. The full variable domain, in which reference TRBV28 and TRBJ1-1 provide the parts outside the CDR3, is DVKVTQSSRYLVKRTGEKVFLECVQDMDHENMFWYRQDPGLGLRLIYFSYDVKMKEKGDIPEGYSVSREKKERFSLILESASTNQTSMYLCASTWGTNTEAFFGQGTRLTVV.

This clone was recorded once. The genes are TRBV6-5 and TRBJ2-2; no definite D call. The CDR3 runs to 14 residues. V was shortened by 2 bases and J by 5 bases, with 9 bases between the two germline ends. Germline CDR1 and CDR2: MNHEY and SVGAGI. The CDR3 DNA sequence: TGTGCCAGCAGTTACGGCATACAGACCGGGGAGCTGTTTTTT. The encoded protein is CASSYGIQTGELFF.

This chain uses TRBV2 with TRBJ2-5, with TRBD2 matching 12 bases. Per germline, CDR1 SNHLY and CDR2 FYNNEI. Trimming at V came to 1 base and at J to 5 bases, leaving 8 bases not matched to a gene. The CDR3 consists of 17 residues. CDR3 coding DNA: TGTGCCAGCAGTGAAGGGCAGACTAGCGGGGGAACGGAGACCCAGTACTTC. Translating gives CASSEGQTSGGTETQYF.

This chain uses TRBV7-8 with TRBJ2-4, with 14 bases matching TRBD2. The V gene's germline CDR1 is SGHVS and CDR2 FQNEAQ. The V gene end was trimmed by 5 bases and the J gene end by 7 bases; junction bases not matched to a gene: 7. This CDR3 has 16 residues. The chain's CDR3 is CASSPGTSGGWNIQYF. CDR3 sequence (DNA): TGTGCCAGCAGCCCCGGGACTAGCGGGGGCTGGAACATTCAGTACTTC.

The chain has TRBV6-6 and TRBJ1-3; 9 bases line up with TRBD1. V shed 8 bases and J 4 bases; nucleotides not matched to a gene: 9. Germline V gives CDR1 MNHNY, CDR2 SVGAGI (reference sequence). The CDR3 has 15 amino acids. CDR3 in DNA: TGTGCCAGCGGAACCGGGACAGGGAAAGGAAACACCATATATTTT. Translating it yields CASGTGTGKGNTIYF.

The rearrangement uses TRBV7-7 and TRBJ1-4; possibly TRBD1 for D (6 bases). V lost 5 bases and J 7 bases, leaving 14 bases between the germline ends. The CDR3 runs to 14 residues. Germline assignment: CDR1 SSHAT and CDR2 FNYEAQ (reference sequence). The CDR3 sequence is CASSPGVESEKLFF. The CDR3 bases are TGTGCCAGCAGCCCAGGGGTGGAGAGTGAAAAACTGTTTTTT.

V usage is TRBV27 and J usage is TRBJ1-1, with 9 nucleotides matching TRBD1. V gave up 6 bases and J gave up 1 base; unmatched junction bases: 3. Germline V CDR1 and CDR2: MNHEY, SMNVEV (reference sequence). This CDR3 has 14 residues. The CDR3 nucleotides are TGTGCCAGCAGAATGACAGGGGGGAACACTGAAGCTTTCTTT. This translates into CASRMTGGNTEAFF.

V is TRBV3-1 (or the pseudogene TRBV3-2) and J is TRBJ2-2; D is ambiguous. The CDR3 contains 14 residues. In germline, CDR1 is LGHDT, CDR2 YNNKEL (reference sequence). The germline V and J ends were trimmed by 3 bases and 5 bases, with 10 bases remaining between them. CDR3 amino acids: CASSHIRRTGELFF. In nucleotides, the CDR3 is TGTGCCAGCAGCCATATTAGGCGAACCGGGGAGCTGTTTTTT.

The CDR3 is CASSNTGGTEAFF. The DNA of the CDR3 is TGTGCCAGCAGCAACACGGGGGGCACTGAAGCTTTCTTT. The chain combines TRBV11-1 with TRBJ1-1; possible D gene TRBD1, 5 bases. The CDR3 runs to 13 residues. Germline V gene lookup returns CDR1 SGHAT and CDR2 FQDESV (reference sequence). Between the trimmed V and J ends, which lost 5 bases and 4 bases, there was a span of 11 bases.

Worth noting for this clone: Other DNA sequences in the same sample also yield this CDR3. V gene TRBV7-8 combines with J gene TRBJ1-1; 7 bases match TRBD1. V lost 6 bases to trimming and J lost 7 bases; unmatched junction nucleotides: 8. Germline V gene lookup returns CDR1 SGHVS and CDR2 FQNEAQ. The CDR3 sequence is 13 residues long. The CDR3 DNA is TGTGCCAGCAGTTCAGACAGGGCCGTTGAAGCTTTCTTT. As protein: CASSSDRAVEAFF.

The chain carries TRBV11-2 and TRBJ1-2; maybe TRBD1 (6 bases). CDR1 is SGHAT and CDR2 is FQNNGV in the germline V gene. The CDR3 totals 15 residues. Trimming shortened V by 2 bases and J by 3 bases, and 13 bases separated the two germline ends. The CDR3 sequence: CASSLSWGQYYGYTF. Here the CDR3 DNA reads TGTGCCAGCAGCTTATCCTGGGGGCAATACTATGGCTACACCTTC.

The sample holds one count of this clone. This rearrangement joins TRBV2 to TRBJ1-4; 7 bases align to TRBD1. The germline gives CDR1 SNHLY, CDR2 FYNNEI. This CDR3 has 14 amino acids. Trimming at V came to 6 bases and at J to 2 bases, leaving 3 bases not matched to a gene. This CDR3 reads CASSLQGTNEKLFF. The CDR3 bases are TGTGCCAGCAGCCTACAGGGGACTAATGAAAAACTGTTTTTT.